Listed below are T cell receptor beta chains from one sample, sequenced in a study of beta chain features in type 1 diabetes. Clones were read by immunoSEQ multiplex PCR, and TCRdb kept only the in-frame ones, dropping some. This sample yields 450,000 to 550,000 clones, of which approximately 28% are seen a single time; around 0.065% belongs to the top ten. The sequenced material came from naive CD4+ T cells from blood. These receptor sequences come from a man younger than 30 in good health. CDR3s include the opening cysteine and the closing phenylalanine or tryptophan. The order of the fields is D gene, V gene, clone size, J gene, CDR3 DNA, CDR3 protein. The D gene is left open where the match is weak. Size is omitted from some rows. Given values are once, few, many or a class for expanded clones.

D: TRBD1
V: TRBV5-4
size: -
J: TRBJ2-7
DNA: TGTGCCAGCAGCTTGGACAGGGGGCTCTACGAGCAGTACTTC
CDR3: CASSLDRGLYEQYF

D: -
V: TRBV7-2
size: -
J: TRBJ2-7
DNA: TGTGCCAGCACCGCGGGGTCTCGGGGTCTCTACGAGCAGTACTTC
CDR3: CASTAGSRGLYEQYF

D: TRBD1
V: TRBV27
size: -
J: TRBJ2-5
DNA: TGTGCCAGCAGTCCGATTGGGCGGGACAGGGTTTCCGAGACCCAGTACTTC
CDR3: CASSPIGRDRVSETQYF

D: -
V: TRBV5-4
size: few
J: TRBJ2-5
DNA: TGTGCCAGCAGCTTGGCACACGCACCCCAGTACTTC
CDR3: CASSLAHAPQYF

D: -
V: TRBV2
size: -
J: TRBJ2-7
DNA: TGTGCCAGCAAAGATAGCGAATCAACCTACGAGCAGTACTTC
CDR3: CASKDSESTYEQYF

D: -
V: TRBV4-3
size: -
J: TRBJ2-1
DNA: TGCGCCAGCAGCCGTACAGGGAACACACACACCGATGAGCAGTTCTTC
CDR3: CASSRTGNTHTDEQFF

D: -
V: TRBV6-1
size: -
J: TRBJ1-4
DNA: TGTGCCAGCAAAACAGAGGTATGGGACGAAAAACTGTTTTTT
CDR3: CASKTEVWDEKLFF

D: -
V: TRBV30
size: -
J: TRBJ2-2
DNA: TGTGCCTGGAGTGAATGGAACGGGGAGCTGTTTTTT
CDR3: CAWSEWNGELFF

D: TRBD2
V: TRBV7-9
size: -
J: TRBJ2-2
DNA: TGTGCCAGCAGCTCAGCGGGACTAGGGAACTCCGGGGAGCTGTTTTTT
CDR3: CASSSAGLGNSGELFF

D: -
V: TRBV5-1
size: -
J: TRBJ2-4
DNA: TGCGCCAGCAGCTTGGAGCCTTTCGGGAAAAACATTCAGTACTTC
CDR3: CASSLEPFGKNIQYF

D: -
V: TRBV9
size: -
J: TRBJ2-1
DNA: TGTGCCAGCAGCGTGATATCGGGCTCCTACAATGAGCAGTTCTTC
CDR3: CASSVISGSYNEQFF

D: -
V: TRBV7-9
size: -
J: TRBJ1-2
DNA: TGTGCCAGCAGCTCGACTAGGGATGGCTATGGCTACACCTTC
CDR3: CASSSTRDGYGYTF

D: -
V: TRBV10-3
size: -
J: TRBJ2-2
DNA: TGTGCCATCAGAGGACAAGGCTTTGGGGAGCTGTTTTTT
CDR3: CAIRGQGFGELFF

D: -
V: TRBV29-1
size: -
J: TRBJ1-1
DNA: TGCAGCCACATTAGGGGGGACACTGAAGCTTTCTTT
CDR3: CSHIRGDTEAFF

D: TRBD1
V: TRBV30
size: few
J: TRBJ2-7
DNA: TGTGCCAGGAGGGACAGGGATTCCTACGAGCAGTACTTC
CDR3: CARRDRDSYEQYF

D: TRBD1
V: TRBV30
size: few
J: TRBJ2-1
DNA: TGTGCCTGGAGTGGGACAGGGTGGGACAATGAGCAGTTCTTC
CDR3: CAWSGTGWDNEQFF

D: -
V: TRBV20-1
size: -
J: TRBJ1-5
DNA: TGCAGTGCCGCCGGGGACCAGCCCCAGCATTTT
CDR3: CSAAGDQPQHF

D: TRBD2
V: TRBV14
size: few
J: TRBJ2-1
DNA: TGTGCCAGCAGCCTCGGACTAGCCGAGTACAATGAGCAGTTCTTC
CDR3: CASSLGLAEYNEQFF

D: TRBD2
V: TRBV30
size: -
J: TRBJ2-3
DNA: TGTGCCTGGAGTAGGGGACTAGCGGGAGGCACAGATACGCAGTATTTT
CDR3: CAWSRGLAGGTDTQYF

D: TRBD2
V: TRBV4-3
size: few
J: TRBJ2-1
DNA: TGCGCCAGCAGCCAAGAACTAGCGGGGTACAATGAGCAGTTCTTC
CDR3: CASSQELAGYNEQFF

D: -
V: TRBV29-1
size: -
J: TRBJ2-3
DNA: TGCAGCGTTGAACCGGCAGGTACGCAGTATTTT
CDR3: CSVEPAGTQYF

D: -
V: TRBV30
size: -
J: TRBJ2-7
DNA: TGTGCCTGGAGTTTCAGGGCCTACGAGCAGTACTTC
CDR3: CAWSFRAYEQYF

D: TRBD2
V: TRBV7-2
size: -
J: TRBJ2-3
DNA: TGTGCCAGCGGAATGGCTAGCGGGAGGACAGATACGCAGTATTTT
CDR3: CASGMASGRTDTQYF

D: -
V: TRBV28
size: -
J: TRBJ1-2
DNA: TGTGCCAGCAGTTTCTCGGGGGCAGAAAACTATGGCTACACCTTC
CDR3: CASSFSGAENYGYTF

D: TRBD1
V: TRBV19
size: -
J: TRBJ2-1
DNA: TGTGCCAGTAGTCTCGGACAGGGGGATGAGCAGTTCTTC
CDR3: CASSLGQGDEQFF

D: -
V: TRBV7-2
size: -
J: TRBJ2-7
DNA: TGTGCCAGCAAACGAGAAGCCTACGAGCAGTACTTC
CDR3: CASKREAYEQYF

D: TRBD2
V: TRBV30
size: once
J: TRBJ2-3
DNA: TGTGCCCTGATCCCTAGCGGGAGCACAGATACGCAGTATTTT
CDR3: CALIPSGSTDTQYF

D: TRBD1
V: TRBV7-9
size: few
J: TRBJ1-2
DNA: TGTGCCAGCAGCGCCGACAGGGCTAACTATGGCTACACCTTC
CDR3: CASSADRANYGYTF

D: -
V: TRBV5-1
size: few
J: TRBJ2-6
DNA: TGCGCCAGCAGCTTGGTGATTTCTGGGGCCAACGTCCTGACTTTC
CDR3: CASSLVISGANVLTF

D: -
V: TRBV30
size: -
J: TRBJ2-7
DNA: TGTGCCTGGAGTCCGGACACCCGCTACGAGCAGTACTTC
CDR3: CAWSPDTRYEQYF

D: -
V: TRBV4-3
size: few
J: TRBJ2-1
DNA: TGCGCCAGCAGCCAAGAGTCCCTAGACTCCTACAATGAGCAGTTCTTC
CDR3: CASSQESLDSYNEQFF

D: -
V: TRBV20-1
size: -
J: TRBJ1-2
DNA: TGCAGTGCTTTCGCCACACGGGGCTACACCTTC
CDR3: CSAFATRGYTF

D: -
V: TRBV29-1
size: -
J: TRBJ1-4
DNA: TGCAGCGTTGAGCACAGTGAAAAACTGTTTTTT
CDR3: CSVEHSEKLFF

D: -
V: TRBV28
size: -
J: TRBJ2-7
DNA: TGTGCCAGCAGTTACCTCACCGAGGAGCAGTACTTC
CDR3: CASSYLTEEQYF

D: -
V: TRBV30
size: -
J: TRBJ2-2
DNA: TGTGCCTGGAGTGAGCAGTTCACCGGGGAGCTGTTTTTT
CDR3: CAWSEQFTGELFF

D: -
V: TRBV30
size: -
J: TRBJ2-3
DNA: TGTGCCTGGAGTGTACCCGGACGGGGTCGTACAGATACGCAGTATTTT
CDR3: CAWSVPGRGRTDTQYF

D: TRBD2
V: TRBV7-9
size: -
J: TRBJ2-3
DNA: TGTGCCAGCAGCTCACTAGCGGGGGTTAGCACAGATACGCAGTATTTT
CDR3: CASSSLAGVSTDTQYF

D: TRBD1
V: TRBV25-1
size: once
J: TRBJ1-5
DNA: TGTGCCAGCAGTCGACAGGGGGATCAGCCCCAGCATTTT
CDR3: CASSRQGDQPQHF

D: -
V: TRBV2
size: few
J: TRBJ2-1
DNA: TGTGCCAGCAGTGACGAGCGGAGCTCCTACAATGAGCAGTTCTTC
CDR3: CASSDERSSYNEQFF

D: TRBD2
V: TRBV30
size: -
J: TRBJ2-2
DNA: TGTGCCTGGAGTCCGGGGACTAGCGGGAGTCCCGGGGAGCTGTTTTTT
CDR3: CAWSPGTSGSPGELFF

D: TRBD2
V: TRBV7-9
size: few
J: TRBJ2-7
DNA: TGTGCCAGCAGCTTCTTAGCGGGAGCCTACGAGCAGTACTTC
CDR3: CASSFLAGAYEQYF

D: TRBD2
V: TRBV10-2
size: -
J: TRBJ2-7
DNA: TGCGCCAGCAAGAAGGGACTAGCGGGAGCTGTCGAGCAGTACTTC
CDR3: CASKKGLAGAVEQYF

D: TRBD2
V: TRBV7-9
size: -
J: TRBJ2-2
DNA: TGTGCCAGCAGCTCCGGAAGGGAGGGAGTGTTGGGGGAGCTGTTTTTT
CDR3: CASSSGREGVLGELFF